This T cell receptor (beta chain) emerged from a study of T-cell reconstitution after alpha-beta-depleted transplantation in children. The CDR3 has 13 residues. V dropped 3 bases and J dropped 2 bases, with 5 bases sitting between them. Germline-derived CDR1 and CDR2 are SGDLS and YYNGEE. The library targeted TCRbeta and was prepared with unique molecular identifiers. TCRdb re-called the PCR reads through MiXCR, storing one row per CDR3 protein. The data hold 450,000 to 500,000 distinct CDR3 sequences, with about an eighth observed a single time. The source is a human donor who donated a stem cell graft to a child with combined immunodeficiency. The rearrangement links TRBV9 to TRBJ2-2; D gene unclear. The specimen comprised PBMCs from the stem cell graft donor, sampled from the stem cell graft. CDR3 DNA sequence: TGTGCCAGCAGCGCAATTAACACCGGGGAGCTGTTTTTT. Translated: CASSAINTGELFF.